What follows are 30 T cell receptor beta chains derived from one specimen sequenced in a study of OX40 agonist ivuxolimab in advanced cancers. Library preparation employed the immunoSEQ multiplex PCR assay. TCRdb retrieved this table from immuneACCESS and kept in-frame rearrangements only. Not all clones are present; in checked studies, unresolved V genes account for under half, and no reason is known for the remainder. The sample includes 50,000 to 70,000 clones, with more than 85% observed a single time. The ten largest clones add up to 15% to 20% of the sample. This material consisted of CD4+ or CD8+ T cells sorted from blood, taken in a trial of the OX40 agonist ivuxolimab. Receptors originate from an adult with an advanced solid tumor such as melanoma, head and neck, liver or kidney cancer.

V and J are TRBV2 and TRBJ2-1; no firm D call. V dropped 6 bases and J dropped 4 bases, with 4 bases sitting between them. Germline CDR1 reads SNHLY; CDR2 reads FYNNEI. CDR3 length: 11 amino acids. CDR3 protein: CASRIYNEQFF. The CDR3 DNA reads as TGTGCCAGCAGAATTTACAATGAGCAGTTCTTC. Supplemented by reference TRBV2 and TRBJ2-1, the full variable domain reads EPEVTQTPSHQVTQMGQEVILRCVPISNHLYFYWYRQILGQKVEFLVSFYNNEISEKSEIFDDQFSVERPDGSNFTLKIRSTKLEDSAMYFCASRIYNEQFFGPGTRLTVL.

This rearrangement joins TRBV9 to TRBJ2-5; the match to TRBD2 covers 7 bases. Germline lookup yields CDR1 SGDLS and CDR2 YYNGEE. V was clipped by 0 bases and J by 1 base; unmatched bases: 6. This CDR3 is built from 16 residues. CDR3 DNA sequence: TGTGCCAGCAGCGTAGCGGGAGGATTATCCCAAGAGACCCAGTACTTC. This translates into CASSVAGGLSQETQYF.

The CDR3 protein is CASSPPGLAGITDTQYF. The DNA of the CDR3 is TGTGCCAGCTCTCCCCCGGGACTAGCGGGTATCACAGATACGCAGTATTTT. V and J are TRBV18 and TRBJ2-3; 12 bases map to TRBD2. V shed 6 bases, J shed 2 bases, and the junction held 9 bases outside the gene matches. The CDR3 spans 17 residues. Germline CDR1 and CDR2: KGHSH and LQKENI.

J is TRBJ1-1 and V is TRBV6-9; perhaps TRBD1 as D (6 bases). The CDR3 loop spans 14 amino acids. V was pared by 3 bases and J by 5 bases, with 13 bases between. Germline V gene lookup returns CDR1 MNHGY and CDR2 SVAAGI. DNA of the CDR3: TGTGCCAGCAGTTACAGGGAGGGGGAAACTGAAGCTTTCTTT. Protein sequence: CASSYREGETEAFF.

The CDR3 DNA follows: TGTGCCAGCAGTTACGGGGCGGGGGCTGGCTACGAGCAGTACTTC. It yields the protein CASSYGAGAGYEQYF. The J gene is TRBJ2-7, the V gene TRBV6-5, with D possibly TRBD2 on 7 matching bases. The CDR3 runs 15 residues. Trimming cost V 2 bases and J 3 bases, with 14 bases left between them. Per the germline V gene, CDR1 is MNHEY and CDR2 is SVGAGI.

The chain links TRBV14 to TRBJ2-1; D not resolved. Between the trimmed V and J ends, which lost 4 bases and 0 bases, there was a span of 10 bases. This CDR3 region has 15 residues. The germline V gene has CDR1 SGHDN and CDR2 FVKESK. CDR3 bases: TGTGCCAGCAGCCGCCGCCCGAGCTCCTACAATGAGCAGTTCTTC. This gives the protein CASSRRPSSYNEQFF.

This chain joins TRBV13 and TRBJ2-1; 9 bases are shared with TRBD2. Germline V lookup: CDR1 PRHDT, CDR2 FYEKMQ (reference sequence). This CDR3 is built from 15 residues. The V gene end was trimmed by 3 bases and the J gene end by 7 bases; junction bases not matched to a gene: 7. The CDR3 is CASSFLAGGRNEQFF. DNA of the CDR3: TGTGCCAGCAGCTTCCTCGCGGGAGGGAGGAATGAGCAGTTCTTC.

This clone turned up a few times. This chain connects TRBV9 to TRBJ2-2; D remains ambiguous. V dropped 3 bases and J dropped 3 bases, with 9 bases sitting between them. This CDR3 comprises 14 residues. Germline lookup yields CDR1 SGDLS and CDR2 YYNGEE. The CDR3 reads CASSEGKYTGELFF. CDR3 nucleotide sequence: TGTGCCAGCAGCGAGGGTAAATACACCGGGGAGCTGTTTTTT.

The rearrangement links TRBV19 to TRBJ2-7; D is perhaps TRBD1 or TRBD2 (5 bases each). The V end was cut by 6 bases, the J end by 5 bases, with 17 bases between. CDR1 is LNHDA and CDR2 is SQIVND in the germline V gene (reference sequence). The CDR3 spans 14 residues. The CDR3 here is CASSLLPGRHEQYF. DNA of the CDR3: TGTGCCAGTAGCTTACTGCCGGGACGCCACGAGCAGTACTTC.

This rearrangement joins TRBV9 to TRBJ2-1, with D unresolved. The V gene's germline CDR1 is SGDLS and CDR2 YYNGEE. The length of the CDR3 is 11 residues. Trimming stripped 5 bases from V and 8 bases from J, with 8 bases between. CDR3 in amino acids: CASRKDDEQFF. The CDR3 DNA sequence: TGTGCCAGCAGAAAAGACGATGAGCAGTTCTTC.

This chain joins TRBV7-9 and TRBJ1-1; D not certain. V was trimmed by 8 bases and J by 1 base, leaving 11 bases between them. The CDR3 totals 13 residues. Looked up from germline, CDR1 is SEHNR and CDR2 is FQNEAQ (reference sequence). CDR3 bases: TGTGCCAGCCTCTCGCCAGGGAACACTGAAGCTTTCTTT. This translates into CASLSPGNTEAFF.

V and J are TRBV27 and TRBJ2-3; 15 bases are a match to TRBD2. This CDR3 is 17 amino acids long. V lost 9 bases, J lost 7 bases, and 14 bases stayed unmatched. CDR1 and CDR2 (germline): MNHEY, SMNVEV (reference sequence). The CDR3 DNA sequence: TGTGCCAGTTCGCTCGGGACTAGCGGGAGGCCGGGTAATACGCAGTATTTT. Its translation is CASSLGTSGRPGNTQYF.

The chain joins TRBV4-2 to TRBJ2-1, with 7 bases lining up with TRBD2. Unmatched junction bases numbered 7, after V lost 0 bases and J lost 2 bases. This CDR3 is built from 17 residues. Germline V gives CDR1 LGHNA, CDR2 YNFKEQ. The CDR3 nucleotides read TGTGCCAGCAGCCAAGATCTCGGGGAGGGCCCCTACAATGAGCAGTTCTTC. Translated, it gives CASSQDLGEGPYNEQFF.

The rearrangement uses TRBV5-6 and TRBJ1-1; no clear D gene. Trimming cost V 2 bases and J 2 bases, with 10 bases left between them. Germline V CDR1 and CDR2: SGHDT, YYEEEE. The CDR3 is 14 residues long. The DNA of the CDR3 is TGTGCCAGCAGCTTAGGACGATCCAACACTGAAGCTTTCTTT. Its protein product is CASSLGRSNTEAFF.

The V gene is TRBV29-1, the J gene TRBJ2-2, with D tentatively TRBD1 (6 bases). V gave up 1 base and J gave up 2 bases, with 8 bases separating them. This CDR3 comprises 14 residues. Germline V gene sequence: CDR1 SQVTM, CDR2 ANQGSEA. The CDR3 nucleotides read TGCAGCGTTGAAGGGGGGCCAAACACCGGGGAGCTGTTTTTT. Residues: CSVEGGPNTGELFF.

V gene TRBV4-3 combines with J gene TRBJ2-6; 9 nucleotides align to TRBD1. Germline V gene lookup returns CDR1 LGHNA and CDR2 YSLEER. The CDR3 runs 19 residues. The J segment lost 8 bases and the V segment lost 0 bases, leaving 14 bases of the junction unmatched. The CDR3 protein is CASSQEPGTGYEEPNVLTF. The CDR3 DNA reads TGCGCCAGCAGCCAAGAACCCGGGACAGGGTATGAAGAGCCCAACGTCCTGACTTTC.

The gene calls are TRBV6-5 and TRBJ1-5, with D uncertain. V lost 4 bases to trimming and J lost 4 bases, with 8 bases between them. CDR1 and CDR2 from the germline V gene are MNHEY and SVGAGI. This CDR3 has 13 residues. CDR3: CASSLTSNQPQHF. Here the CDR3 DNA reads TGTGCCAGCAGTTTGACATCGAATCAGCCCCAGCATTTT.

The chain is built from TRBV4-3 and TRBJ1-2, with D maybe TRBD1 (6 bases). The V gene's germline CDR1 is LGHNA and CDR2 YSLEER. The length of the CDR3 is 14 residues. V was trimmed by 4 bases and J by 4 bases, leaving 13 bases between them. The CDR3, as DNA: TGCGCCAGCAGCCCCACAGGGAATCTCTATGGCTACACCTTC. Amino acid sequence: CASSPTGNLYGYTF.

The chain recombines TRBV19 with TRBJ2-5; no definite D call. The CDR3 has 17 amino acids. The V gene's germline CDR1 is LNHDA and CDR2 SQIVND (reference sequence). Trimming shortened V by 4 bases and J by 3 bases, and 21 bases separated the two germline ends. As DNA, the CDR3 is TGTGCCAGTAGTAGTCCCGCACGACTGGGAACCAAAGAGACCCAGTACTTC. This translates into CASSSPARLGTKETQYF.

The chain recombines TRBV5-6 with TRBJ2-1, with 8 bases that match TRBD1. Germline trimming cut 3 bases from V and 9 bases from J; bases unmatched to any gene: 5. Germline assignment: CDR1 SGHDT and CDR2 YYEEEE. This CDR3 spans 13 amino acids. The CDR3 DNA follows: TGTGCCAGCAGCTCATGGACAGGGCGTGAGCAGTTCTTC. Translated, it gives CASSSWTGREQFF. Complete variable domain (other parts from reference TRBV5-6 and TRBJ2-1): DAGVTQSPTHLIKTRGQQVTLRCSPKSGHDTVSWYQQALGQGPQFIFQYYEEEERQRGNFPDRFSGHQFPNYSSELNVNALLLGDSALYLCASSSWTGREQFFGPGTRLTVL.

The rearrangement uses TRBV5-6 and TRBJ2-5, with D possibly TRBD1 on 6 matching bases. The germline V gene encodes CDR1 SGHDT and CDR2 YYEEEE. The CDR3 covers 13 residues. V was clipped by 2 bases and J by 5 bases, with 10 bases between them. The CDR3 coding sequence is TGTGCCAGCAGCTTAGGGGGTAGGGAGACCCAGTACTTC. Translating it yields CASSLGGRETQYF.

The chain has TRBV5-6 and TRBJ2-7; D is unresolved. With 3 bases removed from V and 2 bases from J, the gap between germline ends came to 12 bases. CDR1 and CDR2 (germline): SGHDT, YYEEEE. The CDR3 is made up of 14 amino acids. DNA of the CDR3: TGTGCCAGCAGCTCTCCTCCGATAACCTACGAGCAGTACTTC. This gives the protein CASSSPPITYEQYF. The complete variable domain, with remaining parts taken from reference TRBV5-6 and TRBJ2-7, reads DAGVTQSPTHLIKTRGQQVTLRCSPKSGHDTVSWYQQALGQGPQFIFQYYEEEERQRGNFPDRFSGHQFPNYSSELNVNALLLGDSALYLCASSSPPITYEQYFGPGTRLTVT.

The chain recombines TRBV28 with TRBJ2-7, with 8 bases that match TRBD1. Unmatched junction bases numbered 6, after V lost 5 bases and J lost 0 bases. CDR1 is MDHEN, CDR2 SYDVKM, per germline. The CDR3 contains 15 residues. The CDR3 sequence is CASSPLGTGSYEQYF. The DNA for the CDR3 is TGTGCCAGCAGTCCGCTAGGGACAGGCTCCTACGAGCAGTACTTC.

The chain carries TRBV6-5 and TRBJ1-2, with D possibly matching TRBD1 (6 bases). The V gene's germline CDR1 is MNHEY and CDR2 SVGAGI. Trimming took off 5 bases at V and 8 bases at J, with 12 bases between the two ends. The CDR3 runs to 12 residues. The CDR3 nucleotides read TGTGCCAGCAGTAAACAGGGTGACGGCTACACCTTC. Protein product: CASSKQGDGYTF.

In DNA, the CDR3 is TGCGCCAGCAGCCAAGAACTTCTACGGACAGGGATCGAGACCCAGTACTTC. Translating it yields CASSQELLRTGIETQYF. The chain recombines TRBV4-3 with TRBJ2-5, with TRBD1 identical over 8 bases. Germline V gives CDR1 LGHNA, CDR2 YSLEER. The CDR3 consists of 17 residues. V lost 0 bases, J lost 5 bases, and 11 bases stayed unmatched.

The V gene is TRBV27, the J gene TRBJ2-1; a possible D gene is TRBD2 (6 bases). From germline, CDR1 is MNHEY and CDR2 SMNVEV (reference sequence). The V and J ends lost 8 bases and 10 bases respectively, with 27 bases between them. The CDR3 length is 16 residues. This CDR3 is CASGLAGPIHPKEQFF. In nucleotides, the CDR3 is TGTGCCAGCGGACTCGCGGGACCCATACACCCGAAGGAGCAGTTCTTC.

This rearrangement joins TRBV12-1 to TRBJ1-3; the tabulated D call, TRBD1, remains unverified against the DNA. TRBV12-1 is classified as a pseudogene. This CDR3 comprises 18 residues. This chain's CDR3 is CASSLTLRQGTSGNTIYF. The DNA of the CDR3 is TGTGCCAGCAGCTTGACTTTGAGACAGGGGACTTCTGGAAACACCATATATTTT.

The chain recombines TRBV19 with TRBJ2-7, with TRBD2 matching 13 bases. Germline V gene sequence: CDR1 LNHDA, CDR2 SQIVND (reference sequence). Losses at the gene ends were 5 bases for V and 6 bases for J; bases not matched to a gene: 7. The CDR3 runs to 15 residues. CDR3 region: CASSAGTSGTTEQYF. CDR3 DNA: TGTGCCAGTAGTGCAGGGACTAGCGGGACTACCGAGCAGTACTTC.

The chain employs TRBV13 and TRBJ2-7, with TRBD2 matching 13 bases. Germline V gives CDR1 PRHDT, CDR2 FYEKMQ (reference sequence). The CDR3 has 15 residues. V was clipped by 2 bases and J by 5 bases; unmatched bases: 3. In nucleotides, the CDR3 is TGTGCCAGCAGCTTACAGGGACTAGCGGGAAACGAGCAGTACTTC. This sequence encodes CASSLQGLAGNEQYF.

V is TRBV2 and J is TRBJ2-1, with D possibly matching TRBD1 (5 bases). Trimming took 7 bases from V and 7 from J, leaving 14 bases between them. CDR3 length: 13 residues. Per germline, CDR1 SNHLY and CDR2 FYNNEI. The CDR3 spells CASKDSYPNEQFF. The CDR3 nucleotides read TGTGCCAGCAAAGACAGCTACCCAAATGAGCAGTTCTTC. The complete variable domain, with remaining parts taken from reference TRBV2 and TRBJ2-1, reads EPEVTQTPSHQVTQMGQEVILRCVPISNHLYFYWYRQILGQKVEFLVSFYNNEISEKSEIFDDQFSVERPDGSNFTLKIRSTKLEDSAMYFCASKDSYPNEQFFGPGTRLTVL.